These T cell receptor beta chains were read from a single sample in a study of blood T cells in healthy people across ages. TCRdb re-called the 5' RACE reads through MiXCR, storing one row per CDR3 protein. Of approximately 820,000 distinct CDR3 sequences in the sample, 40% to 50% are singletons; the top ten hold around 18%. The specimen sequenced was blood. All receptors derive from a man aged 55 to 70 in good health. Both conserved end residues are part of each CDR3.

v_call: TRBV21-1
j_call: TRBJ1-2
cdr3_aa: CASSKVSRGWYGYTF

v_call: TRBV6-6
j_call: NA
cdr3_aa: CASRPAGRRLGETQYF

v_call: TRBV12-3/TRBV12-4
j_call: TRBJ1-4
cdr3_aa: CASSSSVGIGEKLFF

v_call: TRBV5-1
j_call: TRBJ1-1
cdr3_aa: CASSLAPNTEAFF

v_call: TRBV27
j_call: TRBJ2-5
cdr3_aa: CASSSTNSQGGETQYF

v_call: TRBV29-1
j_call: TRBJ2-7
cdr3_aa: CSVEDPGEQYF

v_call: TRBV9
j_call: TRBJ2-7
cdr3_aa: CASSTGHPSSYEQYF

v_call: TRBV6-2/TRBV6-3
j_call: TRBJ2-1
cdr3_aa: CASGGSSYNEQFF

v_call: TRBV4-2
j_call: TRBJ2-7
cdr3_aa: CASSQDGPDRGQTEQYF

v_call: TRBV20-1
j_call: TRBJ2-3
cdr3_aa: CSATTKRGTDTQYF

v_call: TRBV4-3
j_call: TRBJ1-2
cdr3_aa: CASSQDEKGAKNYGYTF

v_call: TRBV6-5
j_call: TRBJ2-5
cdr3_aa: CASSYSGRAGPWGTQYF

v_call: TRBV9
j_call: TRBJ2-3
cdr3_aa: CASSISGGQRTDTQYF

v_call: TRBV7-2
j_call: TRBJ1-2
cdr3_aa: CASSRQSFSYGYTF

v_call: TRBV4-1
j_call: TRBJ2-1
cdr3_aa: CASSQGLFNEQFF

v_call: TRBV9
j_call: TRBJ2-7
cdr3_aa: CASSALGGEQYF

v_call: TRBV7-9
j_call: TRBJ2-7
cdr3_aa: CASSFKGSPGPYNEQYF

v_call: TRBV7-8
j_call: TRBJ2-1
cdr3_aa: CASSSGGGSGYNEQFF

v_call: TRBV7-2
j_call: TRBJ2-1
cdr3_aa: CASSLAGLAGGAEQFF

v_call: TRBV24-1
j_call: TRBJ2-3
cdr3_aa: CATSDPIRGADTQYF

v_call: TRBV6-1
j_call: TRBJ1-6
cdr3_aa: CASSAGTGGRSPLHF

v_call: TRBV5-1
j_call: TRBJ2-2
cdr3_aa: CASADANTGELFF

v_call: TRBV19
j_call: TRBJ2-6
cdr3_aa: CASSISGSGANVLTF

v_call: TRBV7-2
j_call: TRBJ1-1
cdr3_aa: CASSSGVYTEAFF

v_call: TRBV7-2
j_call: TRBJ2-2
cdr3_aa: CASSLMGDTGELFF

v_call: TRBV10-3
j_call: NA
cdr3_aa: CASRTAPGEQYF

v_call: TRBV14
j_call: TRBJ1-4
cdr3_aa: CASSHNRGRLEKLFF